These T cell receptor beta chains were read from a single sample in a study of OX40 agonist ivuxolimab in advanced cancers. This table comes from immunoSEQ multiplex PCR, and its TCRdb copy is limited to in-frame clones, with some not included. The data hold 20,000 to 25,000 clones, with more than 75% observed a single time. The starting material was CD4+ or CD8+ T cells sorted from blood, obtained in a trial of the OX40 agonist ivuxolimab. The receptors come from an adult with an advanced solid tumor such as melanoma, head and neck, liver or kidney cancer. Each CDR3 is given without its conserved first and last residue. Fields, in order: V gene, D gene, J gene, CDR3 protein. The D gene is left open where the match is weak.

TRBV5-5	-	TRBJ2-1	ASSLVGGNSYNEQF
TRBV2	-	TRBJ2-3	ASSELGTRSDTQY
TRBV4-1	-	TRBJ1-1	ASSQPSGTITEAF
TRBV18	TRBD1	TRBJ2-5	ASSPLTGTETQY
TRBV14	-	TRBJ2-7	ASSHGGPYEQY
TRBV4-2	TRBD2	TRBJ2-3	ASSPGLAGGPEDTQY
TRBV9	-	TRBJ1-6	ASGGTTGLNSPLH
TRBV4-1	-	TRBJ2-7	ASTPEGRPGYEQY
TRBV7-7	-	TRBJ2-1	ASSLGSQAYNEQF
TRBV10-3	-	TRBJ2-5	AISESTLGWY
TRBV7-9	-	TRBJ1-2	ASSLGTGISNYGYT
TRBV21-1	-	TRBJ1-1	ASSEHRVAGTEAF
TRBV5-1	-	TRBJ1-6	ASSVGPLRDSYNSPLH
TRBV7-2	TRBD2	TRBJ2-7	ASSSSGLAAYEQY
TRBV7-3	-	TRBJ2-6	ASSPVGSGANVLT
TRBV27	TRBD2	TRBJ2-1	ASSLSPGLADEQF
TRBV30	TRBD1	TRBJ1-1	AWPTGGVCTEAF
TRBV9	-	TRBJ2-5	ASSASPGPRETQY
TRBV9	-	TRBJ2-5	ASSLSRGETQY
TRBV10-3	-	TRBJ2-7	AISGSKGTNEQY
TRBV18	-	TRBJ1-2	ASSPPSSNYGYT
TRBV29-1	-	TRBJ1-2	SVEDQGFWGYT
TRBV4-1	TRBD2	-	ASSQVLRGGWYEQY
TRBV6-5	-	TRBJ1-1	ASNKKRSWDTEAF
TRBV5-4	-	TRBJ2-1	ASSLDSSYNEQF
TRBV6-5	TRBD1	TRBJ1-5	ASRKGQGDQPQH
TRBV19	-	TRBJ2-2	ASSIRGTGELF
TRBV10-3	-	TRBJ2-1	AISEARFSNEQF
TRBV4-2	-	TRBJ1-2	ASSPYPGSAGYT
TRBV6-5	-	TRBJ1-2	ASRIAQANSYGYT
TRBV18	-	TRBJ1-1	ASSPELNTEAF
TRBV6-5	TRBD1	TRBJ2-7	ASSQGTVLGEQY
TRBV4-1	-	TRBJ1-4	ASSQEGGGGEKLF
TRBV14	TRBD1	TRBJ2-3	ASSRDSITDTQY
TRBV19	-	TRBJ2-7	ASSSAGGGGKQY
TRBV18	TRBD1	TRBJ1-5	ASSPIRGRQPQH
TRBV7-9	-	TRBJ1-5	ASSLDLGGWGNSNQPQH
TRBV5-5	-	TRBJ2-5	ASRIQETQY
TRBV30	-	TRBJ1-6	AWSFGRTSSYNSPLH
TRBV13	TRBD1	TRBJ2-3	ASRRQGGKSTDTQY
TRBV7-6	-	TRBJ2-3	ASSPFSGTQY
TRBV9	-	TRBJ2-7	ASSPGGRSYEQY